These 10 T cell receptor beta chains came from one sample sequenced in a study of blood T cell repertoires in COVID-19. Clones were sequenced by immunoSEQ multiplex PCR, and TCRdb holds only the in-frame ones, with some missing. The sample includes under 100,000 clones, about 85% seen only once; the top ten take 12%. Sequencing input: peripheral blood. The receptors come from a woman aged 70 to 79 with active or convalescent COVID-19.

This chain joins TRBV5-1 and TRBJ1-1; a possible D gene is TRBD1 (5 bases). The V gene lost 1 base and the J gene lost 1 base, with 11 bases spanning the gap. The CDR3 is 15 amino acids. Per the germline V gene, CDR1 is SGHRS and CDR2 is YFSETQ. In nucleotides, the CDR3 is TGCGCCAGCAGCTTGATGGGGCAGGGGAACACTGAAGCTTTCTTT. Translated: CASSLMGQGNTEAFF.

V gene TRBV5-5 combines with J gene TRBJ2-5; perhaps TRBD2 as D (6 bases). The V and J ends lost 4 bases and 5 bases respectively, with 21 bases between them. The germline gives CDR1 SGHKS, CDR2 YYEKEE (reference sequence). The CDR3 is 16 residues long. This chain's CDR3 is CASSLVRGGIGETQYF. In DNA form, the CDR3 reads TGTGCCAGCAGCCTCGTGCGGGGTGGGATAGGGGAGACCCAGTACTTC.

The chain uses TRBV7-2 and TRBJ1-1, with TRBD1 matching 7 bases. Germline CDR1 reads SGHTA; CDR2 reads FQGNSA. V lost 4 bases, J lost 5 bases, and 4 bases stayed unmatched. This CDR3 has 13 residues. The CDR3 sequence: CASSSDRETEAFF. CDR3 in DNA: TGTGCCAGCAGCTCCGACAGGGAGACTGAAGCTTTCTTT.

The CDR3 DNA reads as TGTGCCAGCAGTGGACAGGGTCCCCTGCAAGAGACCCAGTACTTC. Translation: CASSGQGPLQETQYF. The rearrangement uses TRBV28 and TRBJ2-5; 8 nucleotides align to TRBD1. Losses at the gene ends were 5 bases for V and 2 bases for J; bases not matched to a gene: 7. The V gene's germline CDR1 is MDHEN and CDR2 SYDVKM. The CDR3 runs to 15 residues.

The chain recombines TRBV27 with TRBJ2-1, with D tentatively TRBD1 (5 bases). CDR3 length equals 15 residues. The V gene's germline CDR1 is MNHEY and CDR2 SMNVEV (reference sequence). V was shortened by 5 bases and J by 1 base, with 12 bases between the two germline ends. The CDR3 region is CASSTYNRSYNEQFF. CDR3 nucleotide sequence: TGTGCCAGCAGTACCTACAACAGGTCCTACAATGAGCAGTTCTTC.

This clone has only one observation. Other DNA sequences from this sample encode an identical CDR3 as well. The chain has TRBV7-2 and TRBJ2-3; D unresolved. The V gene's germline CDR1 is SGHTA and CDR2 FQGNSA. The V end lost 2 bases, the J end lost 2 bases, and 5 bases lay between the germline ends. The CDR3 sequence is 13 residues long. The CDR3: CASSLSYTDTQYF. The CDR3 DNA follows: TGTGCCAGCAGCTTATCTTACACAGATACGCAGTATTTT.

The V call is TRBV7-2, the J call TRBJ2-7, with D possibly TRBD1 on 6 matching bases. The CDR3 is 14 residues long. V was clipped by 5 bases and J by 4 bases, with 15 bases between them. Germline CDR1 SGHTA, CDR2 FQGNSA. In DNA, the CDR3 is TGTGCCAGCAGCACTCAGACAGGATTATACGAGCAGTACTTC. Translating it yields CASSTQTGLYEQYF.

The CDR3 sequence: CASSQSGSRTEAFF. The CDR3 DNA sequence: TGTGCCAGCAGCCAATCCGGGTCTCGGACTGAAGCTTTCTTT. The chain combines TRBV3-1 (or the pseudogene TRBV3-2) with TRBJ1-1, with D unresolved. From germline, CDR1 is LGHDT and CDR2 YNNKEL (reference sequence). The length of the CDR3 is 14 residues. V lost 2 bases and J lost 5, with 12 bases in between.

The genes are TRBV5-1 and TRBJ1-2; D may be TRBD1 (5 bases). The CDR3 extends over 13 amino acids. Looked up from germline, CDR1 is SGHRS and CDR2 is YFSETQ. With 4 bases removed from V and 5 bases from J, the gap between germline ends came to 12 bases. The CDR3 nucleotides read TGCGCCAGCAGCGGGGCAGCGTCGTATGGCTACACCTTC. Its translation: CASSGAASYGYTF.

The V and J genes are TRBV5-6 and TRBJ1-5, with D perhaps matching TRBD1 (6 bases). V lost 4 bases and J 3 bases, leaving 11 bases between the germline ends. From germline, CDR1 is SGHDT and CDR2 YYEEEE. The CDR3 spans 14 residues. DNA of the CDR3: TGTGCCAGCAGCCAACAGGGCCTCAATCAGCCCCAGCATTTT. It specifies CASSQQGLNQPQHF.